This record concerns one TCR beta chain sequence. The antigen remains unidentified. The record originates from a study of T cell repertoires in cytomegalovirus infection. Study overall: Shared public TCR beta signatures pointed to both CMV infection and a matching HLA type.

General observations from the study: Across the ex vivo response, the dominant clonotypes were HLA-C-restricted CMV-specific TCR beta clonotypes. Carriers of CMV plus the relevant HLA were identified by cumulative public TCR beta family frequency.

TCRdb redid the calling of the reads with MiXCR, one entry per CDR3 protein. The data show over 150,000 distinct CDR3 sequences, with about 18% seen just once and approximately 25% held by the top ten. The sample taken for sequencing was CD8+ T cells from PBMCs. The receptor comes from a human donor in good health (CMV status not recorded). Some clones in this sample may be carry-over from other donors' samples.

The CDR3 region has the DNA TGTGCCAGCAGGGACAGGGGGACGAAAGAGACCCAGTACTTC. Its protein is CASRDRGTKETQYF. The rearrangement uses TRBV7-9 and TRBJ2-5; 10 bases fit TRBD1. CDR1 SEHNR and CDR2 FQNEAQ come from the germline V gene (reference sequence). With 6 bases clipped from V and 3 bases from J, the junction kept 4 bases outside the gene matches. The CDR3 has 14 amino acids.